The rows below give T cell receptor beta chains drawn from one sample of a study of cytomegalovirus exposure and HLA in healthy donors. Measured with immunoSEQ multiplex PCR; TCRdb has only the in-frame clones, and not every one. The sample contains 150,000 to 200,000 clones, about 65% of which appear only once. The sample consisted of PBMCs. The receptors were sampled from a man aged 40-50 years in good health and CMV-seropositive. CDR3s include the opening cysteine and the closing phenylalanine or tryptophan. Size values are once, few and many counts, or a class for expanded clones, and some rows have none.

v_gene: TRBV6-6
abundance: -
CDR3aa: CASSSHRQSNQPQHF

v_gene: TRBV19
abundance: -
CDR3aa: CASSIGPTGVEQYF

v_gene: TRBV6-5
abundance: -
CDR3aa: CASSYLTGANYGYTF

v_gene: TRBV5-4
abundance: -
CDR3aa: CASAGWGRTGELFF

v_gene: TRBV29-1
abundance: few
CDR3aa: CSVVGGGDGYTF

v_gene: TRBV7-7
abundance: few
CDR3aa: CASSLGGTGELFF

v_gene: TRBV6-1
abundance: -
CDR3aa: CASSEVRSYGYTF

v_gene: TRBV5-4
abundance: few
CDR3aa: CASSPSGGSGGELFF

v_gene: TRBV28
abundance: -
CDR3aa: CASDRDTYNEQFF

v_gene: TRBV19
abundance: few
CDR3aa: CATIPGIKNTEAFF

v_gene: TRBV2
abundance: -
CDR3aa: CASSEGQGTYGYTF

v_gene: TRBV4-1
abundance: -
CDR3aa: CASSPLLREASYEQYF

v_gene: TRBV18
abundance: -
CDR3aa: CASSLRDRQGTEAFF

v_gene: TRBV6-5
abundance: -
CDR3aa: CASSWGLGNGYTF

v_gene: TRBV7-2
abundance: -
CDR3aa: CASSLLRVVDTEAFF

v_gene: TRBV10-3
abundance: -
CDR3aa: CAISESSRFLSTEAFF

v_gene: TRBV4-3
abundance: once
CDR3aa: CASSPGQGQGSGELFF

v_gene: TRBV7-2
abundance: -
CDR3aa: CASSLVLFRDERGAFF

v_gene: TRBV13
abundance: -
CDR3aa: CATLRQQNTEAFF

v_gene: TRBV7-2
abundance: -
CDR3aa: CASIIQGMNTEAFF

v_gene: TRBV18
abundance: few
CDR3aa: CASSPLTSGGADEQYF

v_gene: TRBV4-3
abundance: -
CDR3aa: CASSQTGTRAGELFF

v_gene: TRBV2
abundance: -
CDR3aa: CASRDRVYEQYF

v_gene: TRBV4-1
abundance: -
CDR3aa: CASSGDRTGTEAFF

v_gene: TRBV27
abundance: -
CDR3aa: CASRGQRGSYEQYF

v_gene: TRBV7-9
abundance: -
CDR3aa: CASSFIFGGLAYTGELFF

v_gene: TRBV30
abundance: few
CDR3aa: CAWGTGEGQPQHF

v_gene: TRBV7-2
abundance: -
CDR3aa: CASSPPGSNQPQHF

v_gene: TRBV5-1
abundance: -
CDR3aa: CASSLQTSGDTQYF

v_gene: TRBV9
abundance: -
CDR3aa: CASSQGNRGYGYTF

v_gene: TRBV11-2
abundance: few
CDR3aa: CASSLLTGTSNTGELFF

v_gene: TRBV19
abundance: -
CDR3aa: CASSIAGQGYGYTF

v_gene: TRBV9
abundance: once
CDR3aa: CASSAATVSSRDEKLFF

v_gene: TRBV7-9
abundance: -
CDR3aa: CASSSLRGDPYEQYF

v_gene: TRBV7-2
abundance: -
CDR3aa: CASSPQGVLHNEQFF

v_gene: TRBV5-8
abundance: few
CDR3aa: CASSLTTGAGGTEAFF

v_gene: TRBV9
abundance: -
CDR3aa: CASREGVDRSNSPLHF

v_gene: TRBV19
abundance: few
CDR3aa: CASSMGSDEQYF

v_gene: TRBV27
abundance: -
CDR3aa: CASSPMDRGGSYEQYF

v_gene: TRBV27
abundance: -
CDR3aa: CASSPYTGGGGNTIYF

v_gene: TRBV6-5
abundance: -
CDR3aa: CASSYKGRGYTEAFF

v_gene: TRBV7-2
abundance: -
CDR3aa: CASSSQGTGETQYF

v_gene: TRBV9
abundance: -
CDR3aa: CASSVDLTSGGAPGELFF

v_gene: TRBV4-2
abundance: -
CDR3aa: CASSQVVGGTDTQYF

v_gene: TRBV5-1
abundance: -
CDR3aa: CASSSGTGTDTQYF